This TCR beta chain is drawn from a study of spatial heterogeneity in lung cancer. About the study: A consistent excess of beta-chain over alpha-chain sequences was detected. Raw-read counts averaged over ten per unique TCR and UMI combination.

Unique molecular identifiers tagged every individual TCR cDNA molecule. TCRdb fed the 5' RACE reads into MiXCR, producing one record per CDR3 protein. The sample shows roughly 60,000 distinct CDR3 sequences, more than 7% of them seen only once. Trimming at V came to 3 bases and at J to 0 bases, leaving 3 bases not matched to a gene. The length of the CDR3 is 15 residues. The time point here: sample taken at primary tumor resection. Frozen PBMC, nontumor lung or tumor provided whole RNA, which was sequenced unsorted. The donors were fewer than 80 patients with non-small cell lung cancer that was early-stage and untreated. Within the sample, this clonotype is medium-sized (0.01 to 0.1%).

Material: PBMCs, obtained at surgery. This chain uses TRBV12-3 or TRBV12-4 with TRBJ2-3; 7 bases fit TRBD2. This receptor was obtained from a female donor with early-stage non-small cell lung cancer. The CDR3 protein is CASSFAGVSTDTQYF. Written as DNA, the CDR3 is TGTGCCAGCAGTTTTGCGGGAGTGAGCACAGATACGCAGTATTTT.